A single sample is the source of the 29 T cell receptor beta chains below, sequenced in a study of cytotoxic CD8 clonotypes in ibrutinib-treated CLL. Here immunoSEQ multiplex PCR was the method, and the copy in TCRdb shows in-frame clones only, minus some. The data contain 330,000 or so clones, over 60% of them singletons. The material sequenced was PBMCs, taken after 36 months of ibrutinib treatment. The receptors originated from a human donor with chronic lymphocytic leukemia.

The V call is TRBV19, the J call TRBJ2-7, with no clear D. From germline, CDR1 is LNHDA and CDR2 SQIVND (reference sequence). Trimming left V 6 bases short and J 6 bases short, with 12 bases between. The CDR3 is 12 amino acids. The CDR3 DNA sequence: TGTGCCAGTAGCCCTATGGACGGCGAGCAGTACTTC. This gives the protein CASSPMDGEQYF. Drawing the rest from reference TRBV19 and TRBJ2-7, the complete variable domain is DGGITQSPKYLFRKEGQNVTLSCEQNLNHDAMYWYRQDPGQGLRLIYYSQIVNDFQKGDIAEGYSVSREKKESFPLTVTSAQKNPTAFYLCASSPMDGEQYFGPGTRLTVT.

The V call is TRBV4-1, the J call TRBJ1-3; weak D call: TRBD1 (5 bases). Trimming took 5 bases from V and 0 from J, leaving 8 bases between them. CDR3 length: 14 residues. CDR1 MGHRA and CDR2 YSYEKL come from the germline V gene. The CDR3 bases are TGCGCCAGCAGCGGAGGGGTCTCTGGAAACACCATATATTTT. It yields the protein CASSGGVSGNTIYF.

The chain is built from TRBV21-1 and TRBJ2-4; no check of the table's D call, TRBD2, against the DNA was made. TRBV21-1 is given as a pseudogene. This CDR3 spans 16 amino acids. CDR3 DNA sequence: TGTGCCAGCAGCAAGGCTAGCGGGAGTACCAAAAACATTCAGTACTTC. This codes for CASSKASGSTKNIQYF.

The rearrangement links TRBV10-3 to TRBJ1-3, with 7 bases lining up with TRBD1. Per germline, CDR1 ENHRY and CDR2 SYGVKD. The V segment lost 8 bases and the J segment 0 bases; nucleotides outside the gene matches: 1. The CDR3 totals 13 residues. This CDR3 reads CAIGTVSGNTIYF. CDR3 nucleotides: TGTGCCATCGGGACAGTCTCTGGAAACACCATATATTTT.

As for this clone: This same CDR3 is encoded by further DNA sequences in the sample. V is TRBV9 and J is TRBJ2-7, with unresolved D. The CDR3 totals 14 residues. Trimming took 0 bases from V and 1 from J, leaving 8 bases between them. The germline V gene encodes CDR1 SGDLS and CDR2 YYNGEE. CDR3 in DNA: TGTGCCAGCAGCGTAGCTAGTGGATCCTACGAGCAGTACTTC. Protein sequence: CASSVASGSYEQYF.

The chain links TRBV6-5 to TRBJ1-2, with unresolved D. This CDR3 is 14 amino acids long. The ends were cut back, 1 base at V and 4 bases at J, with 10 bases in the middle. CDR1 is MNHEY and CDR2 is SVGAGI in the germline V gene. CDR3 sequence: CASSYLQQIYGYTF. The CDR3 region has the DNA TGTGCCAGCAGTTACTTACAACAGATCTATGGCTACACCTTC.

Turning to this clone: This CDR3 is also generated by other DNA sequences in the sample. In DNA form, the CDR3 reads TGCAGCGTTGAAGATCGACTCTACGAGCAGTACTTC. Protein product: CSVEDRLYEQYF. J is TRBJ2-7 and V is TRBV29-1, with no clear D. The CDR3 runs to 12 residues. The V end lost 0 bases, the J end lost 3 bases, and 6 bases lay between the germline ends. Germline V gene sequence: CDR1 SQVTM, CDR2 ANQGSEA.

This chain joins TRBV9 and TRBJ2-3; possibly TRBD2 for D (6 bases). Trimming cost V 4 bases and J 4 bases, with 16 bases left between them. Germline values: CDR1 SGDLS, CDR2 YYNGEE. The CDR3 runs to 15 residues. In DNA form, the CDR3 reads TGTGCCAGCAGCTCGGGGGTTCTTGTCGCAGATACGCAGTATTTT. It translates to CASSSGVLVADTQYF.

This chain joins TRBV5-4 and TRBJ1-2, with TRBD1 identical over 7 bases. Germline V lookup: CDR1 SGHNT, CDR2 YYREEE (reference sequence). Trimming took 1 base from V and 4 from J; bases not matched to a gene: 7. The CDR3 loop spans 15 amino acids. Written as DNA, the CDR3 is TGTGCCAGCAGCTTGATGGGACAGAGGGTCTATGGCTACACCTTC. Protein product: CASSLMGQRVYGYTF.

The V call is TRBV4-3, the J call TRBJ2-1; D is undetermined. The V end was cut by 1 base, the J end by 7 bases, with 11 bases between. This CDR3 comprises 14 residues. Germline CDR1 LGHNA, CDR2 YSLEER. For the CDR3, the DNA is TGCGCCAGCAGCCAAGTAGGGCCAGCAAATGAGCAGTTCTTC. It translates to CASSQVGPANEQFF.

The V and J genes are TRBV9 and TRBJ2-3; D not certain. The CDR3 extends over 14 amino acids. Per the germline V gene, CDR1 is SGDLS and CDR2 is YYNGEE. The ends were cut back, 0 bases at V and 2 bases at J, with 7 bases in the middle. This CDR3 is CASSVEDFTDTQYF. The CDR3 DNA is TGTGCCAGCAGCGTAGAAGACTTCACAGATACGCAGTATTTT.

The CDR3 DNA is TGTGCCAGCAGTTATACACTAGCGGGGTCATCGGTTACGCAGTATTTT. Protein sequence: CASSYTLAGSSVTQYF. This chain connects TRBV6-5 to TRBJ2-3, with 10 bases lining up with TRBD2. V was clipped by 3 bases and J by 8 bases; unmatched bases: 11. The germline V gene has CDR1 MNHEY and CDR2 SVGAGI. The CDR3 covers 16 residues.

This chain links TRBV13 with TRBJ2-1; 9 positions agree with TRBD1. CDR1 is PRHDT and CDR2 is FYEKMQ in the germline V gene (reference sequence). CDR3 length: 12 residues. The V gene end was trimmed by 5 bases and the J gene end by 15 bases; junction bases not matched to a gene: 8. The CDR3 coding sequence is TGTGCCAGCAGCGCCTACAGGGGGCTGCCGTTCTTC. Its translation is CASSAYRGLPFF.

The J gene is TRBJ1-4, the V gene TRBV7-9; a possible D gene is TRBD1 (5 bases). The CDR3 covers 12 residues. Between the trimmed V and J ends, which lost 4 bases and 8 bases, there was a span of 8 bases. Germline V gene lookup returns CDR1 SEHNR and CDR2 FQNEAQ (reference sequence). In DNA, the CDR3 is TGTGCCAGCAGCTCCGACAGCGAAAAACTGTTTTTT. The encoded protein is CASSSDSEKLFF.

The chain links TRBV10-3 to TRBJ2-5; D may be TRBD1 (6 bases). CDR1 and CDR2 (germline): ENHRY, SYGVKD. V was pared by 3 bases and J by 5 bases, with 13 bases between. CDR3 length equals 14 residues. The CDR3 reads CAISESGAEETQYF. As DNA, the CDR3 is TGTGCCATCAGTGAATCAGGGGCTGAGGAGACCCAGTACTTC.

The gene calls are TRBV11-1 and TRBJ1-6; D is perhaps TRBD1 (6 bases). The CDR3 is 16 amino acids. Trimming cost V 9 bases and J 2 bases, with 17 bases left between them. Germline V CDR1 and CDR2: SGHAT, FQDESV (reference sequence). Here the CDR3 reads CASARNRAAYNSPLHF. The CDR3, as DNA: TGTGCCAGTGCGAGAAACAGGGCGGCCTATAATTCACCCCTCCACTTT.

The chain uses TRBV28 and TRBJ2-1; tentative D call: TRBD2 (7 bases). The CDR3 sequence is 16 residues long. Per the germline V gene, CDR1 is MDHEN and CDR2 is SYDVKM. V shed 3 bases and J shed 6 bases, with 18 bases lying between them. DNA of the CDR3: TGTGCCAGCAGTTTCGCCTTACAGGGAGGGAGCAATGAGCAGTTCTTC. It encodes CASSFALQGGSNEQFF.

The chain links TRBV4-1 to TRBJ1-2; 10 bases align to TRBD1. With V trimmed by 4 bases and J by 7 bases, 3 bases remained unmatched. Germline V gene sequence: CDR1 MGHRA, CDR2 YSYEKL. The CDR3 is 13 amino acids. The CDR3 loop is CASSRQGAGGYTF. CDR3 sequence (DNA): TGCGCCAGCAGCCGACAGGGGGCAGGTGGCTACACCTTC.

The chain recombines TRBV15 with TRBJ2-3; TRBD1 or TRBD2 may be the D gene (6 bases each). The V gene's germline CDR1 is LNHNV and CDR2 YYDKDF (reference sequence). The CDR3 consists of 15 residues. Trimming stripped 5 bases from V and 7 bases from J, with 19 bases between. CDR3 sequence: CATSGGGTLSNTQYF. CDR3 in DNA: TGTGCCACCAGCGGAGGGGGGACATTGTCGAATACGCAGTATTTT.

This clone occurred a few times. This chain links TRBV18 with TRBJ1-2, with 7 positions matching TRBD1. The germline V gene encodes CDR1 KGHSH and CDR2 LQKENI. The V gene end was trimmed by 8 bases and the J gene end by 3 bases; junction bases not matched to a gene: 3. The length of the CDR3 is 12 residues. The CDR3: CASLDRDYGYTF. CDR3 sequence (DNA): TGTGCCAGCCTCGACAGGGACTATGGCTACACCTTC.

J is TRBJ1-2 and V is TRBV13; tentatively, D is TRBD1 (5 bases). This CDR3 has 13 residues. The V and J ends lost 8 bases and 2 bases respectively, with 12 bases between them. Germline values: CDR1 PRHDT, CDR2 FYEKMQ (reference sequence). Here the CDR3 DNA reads TGTGCCAGCTCCGTGGGACCAAACTATGGCTACACCTTC. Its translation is CASSVGPNYGYTF.

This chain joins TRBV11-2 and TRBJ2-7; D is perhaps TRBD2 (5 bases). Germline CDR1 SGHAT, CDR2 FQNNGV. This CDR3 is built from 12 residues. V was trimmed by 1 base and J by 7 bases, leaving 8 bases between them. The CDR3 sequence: CASSLGGWEQYF. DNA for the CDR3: TGTGCCAGCAGCTTAGGAGGGTGGGAGCAGTACTTC.

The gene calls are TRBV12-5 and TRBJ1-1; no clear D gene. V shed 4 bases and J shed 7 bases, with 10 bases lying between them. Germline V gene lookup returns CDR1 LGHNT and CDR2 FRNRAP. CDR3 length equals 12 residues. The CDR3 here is CASGYPGGEAFF. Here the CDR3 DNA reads TGTGCTAGTGGTTACCCTGGTGGTGAAGCTTTCTTT.

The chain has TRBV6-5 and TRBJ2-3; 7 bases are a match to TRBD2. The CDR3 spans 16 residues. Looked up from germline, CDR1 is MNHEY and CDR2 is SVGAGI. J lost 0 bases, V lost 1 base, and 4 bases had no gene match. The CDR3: CASSYLHGGSTDTQYF. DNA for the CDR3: TGTGCCAGCAGTTACTTGCACGGGGGGAGCACAGATACGCAGTATTTT.

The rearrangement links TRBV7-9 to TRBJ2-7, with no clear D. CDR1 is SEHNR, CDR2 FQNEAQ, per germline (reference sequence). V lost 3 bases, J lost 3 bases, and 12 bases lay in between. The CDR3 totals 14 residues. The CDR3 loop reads CASSFIDSGYEQYF. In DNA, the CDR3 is TGTGCCAGCAGCTTCATTGATTCGGGCTACGAGCAGTACTTC.

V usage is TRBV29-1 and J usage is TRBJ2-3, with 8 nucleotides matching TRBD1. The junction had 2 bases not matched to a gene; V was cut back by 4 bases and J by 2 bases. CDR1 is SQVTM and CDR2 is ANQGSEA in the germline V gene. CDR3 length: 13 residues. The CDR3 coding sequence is TGCAGCGTTGGGACAGGGTACACAGATACGCAGTATTTT. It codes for CSVGTGYTDTQYF.

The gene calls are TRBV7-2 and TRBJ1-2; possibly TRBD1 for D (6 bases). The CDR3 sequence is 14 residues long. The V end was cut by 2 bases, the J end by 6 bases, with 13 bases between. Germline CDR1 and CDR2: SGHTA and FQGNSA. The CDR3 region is CASSLIVRGNGYTF. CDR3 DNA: TGTGCCAGCAGCTTAATTGTAAGGGGGAATGGCTACACCTTC.

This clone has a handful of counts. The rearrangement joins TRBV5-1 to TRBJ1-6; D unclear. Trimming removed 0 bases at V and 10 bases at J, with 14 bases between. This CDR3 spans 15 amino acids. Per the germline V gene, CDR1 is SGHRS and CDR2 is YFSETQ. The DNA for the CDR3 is TGCGCCAGCAGCTTGGCCGGGGTTGGGAGATCACCCCTCCACTTT. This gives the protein CASSLAGVGRSPLHF.

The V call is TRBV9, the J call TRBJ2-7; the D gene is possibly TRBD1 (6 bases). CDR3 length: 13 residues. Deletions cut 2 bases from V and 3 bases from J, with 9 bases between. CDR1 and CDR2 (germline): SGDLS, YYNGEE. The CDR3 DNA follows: TGTGCCAGCAGCGTCGAACAGGGCTACGAGCAGTACTTC. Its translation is CASSVEQGYEQYF.